The clone carrying this TCR beta chain was observed many times. This record comes from a study of T cells in Graves' hyperthyroidism and ophthalmopathy. RNA transcripts were the template for amplifying TCR beta CDR3 regions. The TCR CDR3 was amplified in a first-round RT-PCR using the HTBI primer set. TCRdb used MiXCR to reprocess the multiplex PCR reads, holding one entry per CDR3 protein. The sample includes 500,000 to 750,000 distinct CDR3 sequences, about 45% of them seen just once. This TCR came from a woman under 30 with Graves' hyperthyroidism. Material for sequencing was peripheral blood or thyroid tissue (not recorded which).

In nucleotides, the CDR3 is TGTGCCAGCAGTAATTCCGGGGTGGAGCCCCAGCATTTT. It translates to CASSNSGVEPQHF. This rearrangement joins TRBV6-2 or TRBV6-3 to TRBJ1-5; D remains ambiguous. The germline V and J ends were trimmed by 5 bases and 8 bases, with 13 bases remaining between them. This CDR3 is 13 amino acids long. Looked up from germline, CDR1 is MNHEY and CDR2 is SVGEGT.